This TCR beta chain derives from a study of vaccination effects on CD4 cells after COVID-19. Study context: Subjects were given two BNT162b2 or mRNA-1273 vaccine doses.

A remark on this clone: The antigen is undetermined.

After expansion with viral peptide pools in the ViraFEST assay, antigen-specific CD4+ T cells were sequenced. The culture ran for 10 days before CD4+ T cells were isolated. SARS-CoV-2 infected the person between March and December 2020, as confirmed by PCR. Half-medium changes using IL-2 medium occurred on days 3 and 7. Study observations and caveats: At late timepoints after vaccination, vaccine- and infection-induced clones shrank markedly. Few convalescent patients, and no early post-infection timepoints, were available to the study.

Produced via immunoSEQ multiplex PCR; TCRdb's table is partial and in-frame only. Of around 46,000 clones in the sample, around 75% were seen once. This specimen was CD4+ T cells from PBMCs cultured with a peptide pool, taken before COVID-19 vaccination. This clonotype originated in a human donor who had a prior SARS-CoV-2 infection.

The chain's CDR3 is CAISDRGNFYEQYF. CDR3 coding DNA: TGTGCCATCAGTGACAGGGGGAACTTCTACGAGCAGTACTTC. The chain carries TRBV10-3 and TRBJ2-7; 7 positions agree with TRBD1. The V segment lost 3 bases and the J segment 3 bases; nucleotides outside the gene matches: 5. Per germline, CDR1 ENHRY and CDR2 SYGVKD. The CDR3 totals 14 residues.